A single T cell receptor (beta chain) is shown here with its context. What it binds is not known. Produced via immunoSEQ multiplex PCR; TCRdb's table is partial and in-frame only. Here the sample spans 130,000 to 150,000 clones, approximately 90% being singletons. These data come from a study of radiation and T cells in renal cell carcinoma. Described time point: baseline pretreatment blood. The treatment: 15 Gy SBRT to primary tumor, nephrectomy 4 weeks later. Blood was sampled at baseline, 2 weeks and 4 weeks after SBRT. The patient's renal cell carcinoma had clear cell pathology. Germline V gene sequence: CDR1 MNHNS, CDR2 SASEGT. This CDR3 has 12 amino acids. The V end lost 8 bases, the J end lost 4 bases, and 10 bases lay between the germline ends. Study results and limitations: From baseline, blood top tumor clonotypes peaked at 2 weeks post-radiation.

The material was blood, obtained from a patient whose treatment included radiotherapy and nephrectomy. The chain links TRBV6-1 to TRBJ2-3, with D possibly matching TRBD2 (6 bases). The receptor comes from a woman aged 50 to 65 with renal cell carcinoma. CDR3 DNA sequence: TGTGCCAGCCATACGGGGGCAGATACGCAGTATTTT. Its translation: CASHTGADTQYF.